A single sample is the source of the 27 T cell receptor beta chains below, sequenced in a study of blood T cell repertoires in COVID-19. Some clones are missing from TCRdb's copy, which holds only in-frame ones; the method was immunoSEQ multiplex PCR. This table has around 150,000 clones, around 80% appearing once. What was sequenced was peripheral blood. These receptors were obtained from a man aged 55 to 70 who had recovered from COVID-19.

The chain joins TRBV11-2 to TRBJ1-5, with no clear D. Trimming stripped 1 base from V and 4 bases from J, with 8 bases between. The CDR3 length is 14 residues. Germline V gene data show CDR1 as SGHAT and CDR2 as FQNNGV. The CDR3 region is CASSLAGGNQPQHF. In DNA, the CDR3 is TGTGCCAGCAGCTTAGCAGGCGGGAATCAGCCCCAGCATTTT.

This clone has only a few counts. The CDR3 reads CASSLRAGPTGELFF. The CDR3 region has the DNA TGTGCCAGCAGTTTGAGAGCGGGGCCCACCGGGGAGCTGTTTTTT. V is TRBV6-2 or TRBV6-3 and J is TRBJ2-2; 7 bases are shared with TRBD2. This CDR3 has 15 residues. The germline CDR1 and CDR2 sequences are MNHEY and SVGEGT. Trimming at V came to 4 bases and at J to 4 bases, leaving 6 bases not matched to a gene.

V usage is TRBV5-1 and J usage is TRBJ2-2, with 10 bases lining up with TRBD1. CDR1 SGHRS and CDR2 YFSETQ come from the germline V gene. The V and J ends lost 0 bases and 0 bases, in that order; junction bases with no gene match: 2. The CDR3 consists of 17 residues. This CDR3 is CASSLAGQGPNTGELFF. In DNA, the CDR3 is TGCGCCAGCAGCTTGGCGGGACAGGGGCCGAACACCGGGGAGCTGTTTTTT.

The chain is built from TRBV6-6 and TRBJ1-6, with 8 positions matching TRBD1. The CDR3 runs 15 residues. V gave up 5 bases and J gave up 7 bases; unmatched junction bases: 7. Germline assignment: CDR1 MNHNY and CDR2 SVGAGI (reference sequence). CDR3 in DNA: TGTGCCAGCAGTCCTAGGACAGGGACGAATTCACCCCTCCACTTT. It codes for CASSPRTGTNSPLHF.

V gene TRBV6-2 or TRBV6-3 combines with J gene TRBJ2-7; the match to TRBD2 covers 9 bases. J lost 6 bases, V lost 1 base, and 10 bases had no gene match. The CDR3 has 16 amino acids. Germline-derived CDR1 and CDR2 are MNHEY and SVGEGT. The CDR3 here is CASSYWVSGGPGEQYF. The CDR3 nucleotides read TGTGCCAGCAGTTACTGGGTTAGCGGGGGTCCCGGCGAGCAGTACTTC.

This chain joins TRBV2 and TRBJ2-5, with D hard to call. The length of the CDR3 is 14 residues. Between the trimmed V and J ends, which lost 1 base and 7 bases, there was a span of 13 bases. Germline V gene lookup returns CDR1 SNHLY and CDR2 FYNNEI. This CDR3 reads CASSEEEAPRTQYF. Here the CDR3 DNA reads TGTGCCAGCAGTGAAGAAGAGGCCCCGAGGACCCAGTACTTC.

The chain recombines TRBV5-1 with TRBJ1-1; 9 bases match TRBD1. Unmatched junction bases numbered 8, after V lost 6 bases and J lost 5 bases. Per the germline V gene, CDR1 is SGHRS and CDR2 is YFSETQ. There are 14 residues in the CDR3. The CDR3 is CASNHQDRGTEAFF. The CDR3 DNA sequence: TGCGCCAGCAACCACCAGGACAGGGGTACTGAAGCTTTCTTT.

This sequence joins TRBV6-2 or TRBV6-3 and TRBJ1-4, with TRBD1 matching over 8 bases. The V gene's germline CDR1 is MNHEY and CDR2 SVGEGT. This CDR3 is built from 14 residues. V lost 5 bases to trimming and J lost 8 bases; unmatched junction nucleotides: 7. CDR3 protein: CASSRGQGGEKLFF. In DNA, the CDR3 is TGTGCCAGCAGTCGAGGACAGGGAGGAGAAAAACTGTTTTTT.

The rearrangement joins TRBV7-2 to TRBJ1-5; D unresolved. Trimming pared 1 base from V and 4 bases from J, leaving 11 bases between. This CDR3 is built from 15 residues. Germline values: CDR1 SGHTA, CDR2 FQGNSA. The CDR3 DNA reads as TGTGCCAGCAGCTTAGGTCAGGCACTGAATCAGCCCCAGCATTTT. Protein product: CASSLGQALNQPQHF.

The rearrangement uses TRBV18 and TRBJ1-1; possibly TRBD1 for D (6 bases). V dropped 5 bases and J dropped 3 bases, with 16 bases sitting between them. Germline assignment: CDR1 KGHSH and CDR2 LQKENI. This CDR3 has 15 amino acids. For the CDR3, the DNA is TGTGCCAGCTCAATTAGAGGGGGTGAGGACACTGAAGCTTTCTTT. Translation: CASSIRGGEDTEAFF.

The chain employs TRBV6-5 and TRBJ1-1; D unresolved. The germline gives CDR1 MNHEY, CDR2 SVGAGI. The ends were cut back, 7 bases at V and 1 base at J, with 10 bases in the middle. The CDR3 spans 13 residues. CDR3 bases: TGTGCCAGCATCCTCCTGGCGAACACTGAAGCTTTCTTT. Translating it yields CASILLANTEAFF.

This sequence joins TRBV4-1 and TRBJ2-1, with D possibly matching TRBD2 (6 bases). V shed 1 base and J shed 8 bases, with 12 bases lying between them. Looked up from germline, CDR1 is MGHRA and CDR2 is YSYEKL. This CDR3 has 14 residues. CDR3 DNA sequence: TGCGCCAGCAGCCAAGCCTACTCGGGGGATGAGCAGTTCTTC. Its protein is CASSQAYSGDEQFF.

The chain couples TRBV28 to TRBJ2-5; possible D gene TRBD2, 6 bases. The germline V gene encodes CDR1 MDHEN and CDR2 SYDVKM. The CDR3 length is 17 residues. V dropped 3 bases and J dropped 5 bases, with 22 bases sitting between them. In DNA form, the CDR3 reads TGTGCCAGCAGTTTCCCGCTCGTCGGGGGTGGGTATGAGACCCAGTACTTC. Amino acids: CASSFPLVGGGYETQYF.

The J gene is TRBJ1-1, the V gene TRBV25-1, with 7 positions matching TRBD1. The germline V gene encodes CDR1 MGHDK and CDR2 SYGVNS. V was pared by 4 bases and J by 0 bases, with 5 bases of the junction left unmatched. The CDR3 consists of 15 residues. The CDR3 region is CASSGGQFVNTEAFF. In nucleotides, the CDR3 is TGTGCCAGCAGTGGGGGACAGTTCGTGAACACTGAAGCTTTCTTT.

The V gene is TRBV19, the J gene TRBJ2-1, with D perhaps TRBD1 (6 bases). The V end was cut by 7 bases, the J end by 8 bases, with 12 bases between. The V gene's germline CDR1 is LNHDA and CDR2 SQIVND (reference sequence). The CDR3 sequence is 12 residues long. CDR3 protein: CASNIQGYEQFF. CDR3 DNA: TGTGCCAGTAACATACAGGGTTATGAGCAGTTCTTC.

The rearrangement links TRBV7-9 to TRBJ2-5, with D maybe TRBD2 (5 bases). The V gene's germline CDR1 is SEHNR and CDR2 FQNEAQ (reference sequence). CDR3 length: 13 amino acids. Deletions cut 3 bases from V and 5 bases from J, with 10 bases between. The CDR3 sequence is CASSFGGWETQYF. CDR3 coding DNA: TGTGCCAGCAGCTTTGGCGGGTGGGAGACCCAGTACTTC.

The chain combines TRBV30 with TRBJ2-1; 7 nucleotides agree with TRBD2. The CDR3 has 12 residues. Per the germline V gene, CDR1 is GTSNPN and CDR2 is SVGIG (reference sequence). Trimming took 7 bases from V and 6 from J; bases not matched to a gene: 6. The CDR3 DNA follows: TGTGCCTTTTGGGAGGGATTCAATGAGCAGTTCTTC. Protein: CAFWEGFNEQFF.

This clone has ten or more counts. This sequence joins TRBV2 and TRBJ1-4, with 9 bases lining up with TRBD1. CDR3 length equals 14 residues. V shed 6 bases, J shed 5 bases, and the junction held 4 bases outside the gene matches. Per the germline V gene, CDR1 is SNHLY and CDR2 is FYNNEI. The CDR3 DNA reads TGTGCCAGCAGGGCCGGGACAGGGAATGAAAAACTGTTTTTT. This sequence encodes CASRAGTGNEKLFF.

This clone was seen more than once but under ten times. Other DNA sequences in this specimen translate into the identical CDR3. The V and J genes are TRBV9 and TRBJ2-2; D perhaps matches TRBD1 (6 bases). The germline V gene has CDR1 SGDLS and CDR2 YYNGEE. This CDR3 spans 16 amino acids. Between the trimmed V and J ends, which lost 4 bases and 4 bases, there was a span of 17 bases. The CDR3 reads CASSSGTSAGTGELFF. The CDR3 DNA reads TGTGCCAGCAGCTCTGGGACATCGGCGGGCACCGGGGAGCTGTTTTTT.

This clone was seen a single time. The rearrangement uses TRBV28 and TRBJ2-3; maybe TRBD1 (5 bases). This CDR3 region has 15 residues. The V end was cut by 5 bases, the J end by 0 bases, with 12 bases between. Germline CDR1 is MDHEN and CDR2 is SYDVKM. This CDR3 reads CASSRPQGSTDTQYF. CDR3 DNA sequence: TGTGCCAGCAGTAGGCCTCAGGGTAGCACAGATACGCAGTATTTT.

V usage is TRBV5-1 and J usage is TRBJ1-2; D call uncertain. CDR1 is SGHRS, CDR2 YFSETQ, per germline. The ends were cut back, 0 bases at V and 7 bases at J, with 10 bases in the middle. The CDR3 has 13 amino acids. CDR3: CASSLETAPGYTF. Here the CDR3 DNA reads TGCGCCAGCAGCTTGGAAACAGCTCCTGGCTACACCTTC.

The V call is TRBV19, the J call TRBJ1-4; 7 bases are a match to TRBD1. The CDR3 has 16 residues. Losses at the gene ends were 5 bases for V and 3 bases for J; bases not matched to a gene: 9. Germline CDR1 reads LNHDA; CDR2 reads SQIVND (reference sequence). The CDR3 protein is CASSPGRTGANEKLFF. CDR3 coding DNA: TGTGCCAGTAGTCCTGGGAGGACAGGCGCTAATGAAAAACTGTTTTTT.

V gene TRBV28 combines with J gene TRBJ1-4, with 9 bases matching TRBD1. V shed 7 bases, J shed 8 bases, and the junction held 8 bases outside the gene matches. Germline-derived CDR1 and CDR2 are MDHEN and SYDVKM. CDR3 length: 14 amino acids. Written as DNA, the CDR3 is TGTGCCAGCACCTTTACAGGGGGCTCAGAAAAACTGTTTTTT. It translates to CASTFTGGSEKLFF.

V usage is TRBV25-1 and J usage is TRBJ1-2; a weak D match, TRBD1 (6 bases). Between the trimmed V and J ends, which lost 2 bases and 8 bases, there was a span of 12 bases. Germline loops: CDR1 MGHDK, CDR2 SYGVNS. The CDR3 extends over 13 amino acids. The CDR3 DNA follows: TGTGCCAGCAGTGAACGGGGGGCGGGAGGCTACACCTTC. Translation gives CASSERGAGGYTF.

This clone was detected once. This sequence joins TRBV7-9 and TRBJ1-1; D perhaps matches TRBD1 (5 bases). Trimming removed 4 bases at V and 3 bases at J, with 12 bases between. The CDR3 extends over 14 amino acids. Germline-derived CDR1 and CDR2 are SEHNR and FQNEAQ (reference sequence). CDR3 DNA sequence: TGTGCCAGCAGCTCACACGGGGGTTACACTGAAGCTTTCTTT. This gives the protein CASSSHGGYTEAFF.

This clone was counted between two and nine times. The gene calls are TRBV18 and TRBJ2-1, with a weak D call TRBD2 (5 bases). Trimming stripped 4 bases from V and 9 bases from J, with 13 bases between. Germline loops: CDR1 KGHSH, CDR2 LQKENI. This CDR3 has 13 amino acids. The CDR3 sequence is CASSLTDGVEQFF. The CDR3, as DNA: TGTGCCAGCTCACTTACCGACGGGGTTGAGCAGTTCTTC.

The chain combines TRBV11-2 with TRBJ2-5, with TRBD2 as a possible D gene (6 bases). From germline, CDR1 is SGHAT and CDR2 FQNNGV. Trimming took off 0 bases at V and 4 bases at J, with 9 bases between the two ends. This CDR3 spans 14 amino acids. The CDR3 reads CASSLDRGRETQYF. CDR3 DNA sequence: TGTGCCAGCAGCTTAGACCGGGGGAGAGAGACCCAGTACTTC.